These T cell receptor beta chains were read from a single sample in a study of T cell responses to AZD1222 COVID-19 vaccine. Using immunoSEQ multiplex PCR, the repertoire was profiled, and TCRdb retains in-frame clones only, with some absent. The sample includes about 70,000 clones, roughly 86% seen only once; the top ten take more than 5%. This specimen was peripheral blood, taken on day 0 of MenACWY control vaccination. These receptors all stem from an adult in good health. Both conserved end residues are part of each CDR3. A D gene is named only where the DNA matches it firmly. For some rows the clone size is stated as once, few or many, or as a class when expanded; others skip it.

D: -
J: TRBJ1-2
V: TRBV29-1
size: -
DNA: TGCAGCACCCCGAGGGGAAACTATGGCTACACCTTC
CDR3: CSTPRGNYGYTF

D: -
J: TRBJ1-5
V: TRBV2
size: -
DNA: TGTGCCAGCAGTGGCGGACTAAGTAATCAGCCCCAGCATTTT
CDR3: CASSGGLSNQPQHF

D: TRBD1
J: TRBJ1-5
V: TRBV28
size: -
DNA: TGTGCCAGCAGCCCGGGACAGGGGAACAATCAGCCCCAGCATTTT
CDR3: CASSPGQGNNQPQHF

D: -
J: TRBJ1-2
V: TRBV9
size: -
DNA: TGTGCCAGCAGCGTCACCACCGGACCCTTGGCCTATGGCTACACCTTC
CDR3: CASSVTTGPLAYGYTF

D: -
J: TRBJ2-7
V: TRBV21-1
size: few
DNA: TGTGCCAGCAGCCCCCGGGACAGGGACAACTGCGAGCAGTACTTC
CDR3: CASSPRDRDNCEQYF

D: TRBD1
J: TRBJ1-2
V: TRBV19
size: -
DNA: TGTGCCAGTAGCCCGGACAGGGGGCTTTATGGCTACACCTTC
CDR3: CASSPDRGLYGYTF

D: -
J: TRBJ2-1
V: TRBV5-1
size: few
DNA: TGCGCCAGCAGCCCTGGAGCGGGTTCCTACAATGAGCAGTTCTTC
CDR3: CASSPGAGSYNEQFF

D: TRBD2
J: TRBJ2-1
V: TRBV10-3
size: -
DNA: TGTGCCATCAGCTCTGGGACTAGCGGCGTCTACAATGAGCAGTTCTTC
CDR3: CAISSGTSGVYNEQFF

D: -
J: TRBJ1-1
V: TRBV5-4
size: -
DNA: TGTGCCAGCAGCTTCGGGACGGGGAACACTGAAGCTTTCTTT
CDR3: CASSFGTGNTEAFF

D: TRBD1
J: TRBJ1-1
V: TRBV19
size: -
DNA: TGTGCCAGTAGTATCGGGACAGGGGTCAACACTGAAGCTTTCTTT
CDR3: CASSIGTGVNTEAFF

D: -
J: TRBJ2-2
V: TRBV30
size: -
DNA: TGTGCCGGGAGGGGGGCCCTGAGCACCGGGGAGCTGTTTTTT
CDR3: CAGRGALSTGELFF

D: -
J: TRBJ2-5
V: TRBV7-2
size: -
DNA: TGTGCCAGCAGCGTCGGGCAGAGCTATGAGACCCAGTACTTC
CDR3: CASSVGQSYETQYF

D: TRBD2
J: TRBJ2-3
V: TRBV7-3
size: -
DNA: TGTGCCAGCAGCCGCGGGACTAGCGGGAGCACAGATACGCAGTATTTT
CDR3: CASSRGTSGSTDTQYF

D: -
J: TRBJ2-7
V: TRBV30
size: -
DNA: TGTGCCTTGGACCCGGGGCACTCCTACGAGCAGTACTTC
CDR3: CALDPGHSYEQYF

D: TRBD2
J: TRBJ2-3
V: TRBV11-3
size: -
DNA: TGTGCCAGCAGCCAATTCGTTAGCGGGGGGCGCACAGATACGCAGTATTTT
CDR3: CASSQFVSGGRTDTQYF

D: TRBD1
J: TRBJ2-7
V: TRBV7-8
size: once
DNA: TGTGCCAGCAGCTTAGCGGGACAGGGCTACGAGCAGTACTTC
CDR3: CASSLAGQGYEQYF

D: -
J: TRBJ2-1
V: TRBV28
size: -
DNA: TGTGCCAGCACCACTTACAATGAGCAGTTCTTC
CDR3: CASTTYNEQFF

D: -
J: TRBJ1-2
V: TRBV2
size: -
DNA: TGTGCCAGCGGTGAGGTGGGATCTAACTATGGCTACACCTTC
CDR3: CASGEVGSNYGYTF

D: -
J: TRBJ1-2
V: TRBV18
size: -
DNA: TGTGCCAGCTCACCGACCGAGGGGAATGGCTACACCTTC
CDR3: CASSPTEGNGYTF

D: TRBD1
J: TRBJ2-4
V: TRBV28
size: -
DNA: TGTGCCAGCACCCCAGACAGGGAGGCCAAAAACATTCAGTACTTC
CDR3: CASTPDREAKNIQYF

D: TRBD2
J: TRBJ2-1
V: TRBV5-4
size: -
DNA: TGTGCCAGCAGCTTGGAAGGGAGGGGTGAGCAGTTCTTC
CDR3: CASSLEGRGEQFF

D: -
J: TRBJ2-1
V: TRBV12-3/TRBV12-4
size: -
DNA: TGTGCCAGCAGTGGGCGGACGGGTAATGAGCAGTTCTTC
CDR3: CASSGRTGNEQFF

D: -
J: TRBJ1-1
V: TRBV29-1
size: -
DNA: TGCAGCGTTGCCGAGAAGAACACTGAAGCTTTCTTT
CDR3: CSVAEKNTEAFF

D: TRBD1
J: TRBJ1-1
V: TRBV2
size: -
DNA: TGTGCCAGCTTTTTGACAGGGGGCATAACTGAAGCTTTCTTT
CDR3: CASFLTGGITEAFF

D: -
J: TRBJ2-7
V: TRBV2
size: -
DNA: TGTGCCAGCAGTGTCACCGAGCAGTACTTC
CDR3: CASSVTEQYF

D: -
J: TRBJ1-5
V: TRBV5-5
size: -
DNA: TGTGCCAGCAGCTTTGCAAGGGTTGGTCAGCCCCAGCATTTT
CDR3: CASSFARVGQPQHF

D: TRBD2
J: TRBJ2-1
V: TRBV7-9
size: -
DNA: TGTGCCAGCAGCCCCCAGCGGGGGAGCTCCTACAATGAGCAGTTCTTC
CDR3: CASSPQRGSSYNEQFF

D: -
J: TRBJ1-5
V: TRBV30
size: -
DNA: TGTGCCTGGAGTAAAGGTACGAATCAGCCCCAGCATTTT
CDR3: CAWSKGTNQPQHF

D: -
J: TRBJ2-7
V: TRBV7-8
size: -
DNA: TGTGCCAGCAGCTCGCGCGGTGGAAGGGCCCCCTACGAGCAGTACTTC
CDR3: CASSSRGGRAPYEQYF

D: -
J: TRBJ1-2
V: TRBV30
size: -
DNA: TGTGCCTGTTTAGGGTCAACCTATGGCTACACCTTC
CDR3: CACLGSTYGYTF

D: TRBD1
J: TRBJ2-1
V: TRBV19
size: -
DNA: TGTGCCAGTAGTCCACGGACAGGGATGGCAGAGCAGTTCTTC
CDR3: CASSPRTGMAEQFF

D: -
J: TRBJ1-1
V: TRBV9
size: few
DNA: TGTGCCAGCAGCGTAGGCTCGAACACTGAAGCTTTCTTT
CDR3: CASSVGSNTEAFF

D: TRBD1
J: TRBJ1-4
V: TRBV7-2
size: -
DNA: TGTGCCAGCAGCCCCAGACAGGGTAGTGGTTCTAATGAAAAACTGTTTTTT
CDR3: CASSPRQGSGSNEKLFF

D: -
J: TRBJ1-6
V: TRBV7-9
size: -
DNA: TGTGCCAGCAGCCAACAGGGCGGTTCACCCCTCCACTTT
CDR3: CASSQQGGSPLHF

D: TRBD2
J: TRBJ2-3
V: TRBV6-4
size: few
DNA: TGTGCCAGCAGTGATTCTAGCGGGGGGACAGATACGCAGTATTTT
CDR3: CASSDSSGGTDTQYF

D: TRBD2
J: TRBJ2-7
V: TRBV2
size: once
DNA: TGTGCCAGCTCCCTTGAAGCGGGGGGCGAGCAGTACTTC
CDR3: CASSLEAGGEQYF

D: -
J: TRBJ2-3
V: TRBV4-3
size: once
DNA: TGCGCCAGCAGCCGGGACTCTCGCACAGATACGCAGTATTTT
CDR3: CASSRDSRTDTQYF

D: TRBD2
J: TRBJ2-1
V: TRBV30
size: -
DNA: TGTGCCTGGAGTGTTGGGACTAGCAACAATGAGCAGTTCTTC
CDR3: CAWSVGTSNNEQFF

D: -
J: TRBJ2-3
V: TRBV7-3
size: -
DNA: TGTGCCAGCAGCTTCGCGTTAAGTAGCACAGATACGCAGTATTTT
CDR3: CASSFALSSTDTQYF

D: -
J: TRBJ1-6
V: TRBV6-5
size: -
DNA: TGTGCCAGCAAGGCGGGGAGCTCCTATAATTCACCCCTCCACTTT
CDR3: CASKAGSSYNSPLHF

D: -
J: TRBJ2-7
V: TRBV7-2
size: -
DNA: TGTGCCAGCACCTCCAGGTTTGGGGGGAGCTCCTACGAGCAGTACTTC
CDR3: CASTSRFGGSSYEQYF

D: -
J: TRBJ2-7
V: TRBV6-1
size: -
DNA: TGTGCCAGCAGTGAAGGTAGGGGGGCGCGCTACGAGCAGTACTTC
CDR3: CASSEGRGARYEQYF

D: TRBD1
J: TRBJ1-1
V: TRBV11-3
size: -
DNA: TGTGCCAGCAGCTTAGATGGGACAGCTTTAATGAACACTGAAGCTTTCTTT
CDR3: CASSLDGTALMNTEAFF

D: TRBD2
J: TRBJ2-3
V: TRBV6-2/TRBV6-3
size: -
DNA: TGTGCCAGCAGTTACGGTTCACTAGCGGGGGCCCGCACAGATACGCAGTATTTT
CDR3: CASSYGSLAGARTDTQYF

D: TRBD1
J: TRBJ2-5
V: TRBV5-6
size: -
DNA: TGTGCCAGCAGCTTGCAGGGGGCTGCCCAAGAGACCCAGTACTTC
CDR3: CASSLQGAAQETQYF

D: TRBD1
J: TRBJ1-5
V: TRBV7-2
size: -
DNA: TGTGCCAGCAGCACGGACAGGGGAGACAATCAGCCCCAGCATTTT
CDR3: CASSTDRGDNQPQHF

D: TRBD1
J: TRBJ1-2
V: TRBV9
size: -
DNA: TGTGCCAGCAGCGTAGCCCCCTGGGACAGGACCTATGGCTACACCTTC
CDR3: CASSVAPWDRTYGYTF

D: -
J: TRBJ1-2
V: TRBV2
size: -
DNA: TGTGCCAGCAACCCTATTGGGGGAGAGTCTAACTATGGCTACACCTTC
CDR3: CASNPIGGESNYGYTF

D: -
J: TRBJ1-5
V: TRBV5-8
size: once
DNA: TGTGCCAGCAGCTTGCGTAATCAGCCCCAGCATTTT
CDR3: CASSLRNQPQHF

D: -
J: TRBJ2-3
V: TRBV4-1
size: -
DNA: TGCGCCAGCAGCCAAGCGTACAGGGGCACAGATACGCAGTATTTT
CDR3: CASSQAYRGTDTQYF

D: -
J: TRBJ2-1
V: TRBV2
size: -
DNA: TGTGCCAGCAGTGGGCCCATATACAATGAGCAGTTCTTC
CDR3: CASSGPIYNEQFF

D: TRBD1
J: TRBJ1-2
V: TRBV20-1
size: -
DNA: TGCAGTGCTTGGGACAGCTATGGCTACACCTTC
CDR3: CSAWDSYGYTF

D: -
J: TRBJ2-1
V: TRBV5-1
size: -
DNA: TGCGCCAGCAGCCCGCTCGCGGGATCCTACAATGAGCAGTTCTTC
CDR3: CASSPLAGSYNEQFF

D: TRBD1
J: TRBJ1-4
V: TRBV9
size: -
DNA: TGTGCCAGCAGCGTAGCGGGCGGGACAGGGGTTGAAAAACTGTTTTTT
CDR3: CASSVAGGTGVEKLFF

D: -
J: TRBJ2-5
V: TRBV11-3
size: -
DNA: TGTGCCAGCAGCTTAAGGTCACAGCAAGAGACCCAGTACTTC
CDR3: CASSLRSQQETQYF

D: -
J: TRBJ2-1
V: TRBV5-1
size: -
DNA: TGCGCCAGCAAAGAGACAGTGGTCTACAATGAGCAGTTCTTC
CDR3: CASKETVVYNEQFF

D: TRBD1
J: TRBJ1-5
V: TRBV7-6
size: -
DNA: TGTGCCAGCAGCCCTGGACAGGAAGGACAGCCCCAGCATTTT
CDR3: CASSPGQEGQPQHF

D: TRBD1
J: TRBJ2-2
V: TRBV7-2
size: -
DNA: TGTGCCAGCAGCCGGGACAGGTACACCGGGGAGCTGTTTTTT
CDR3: CASSRDRYTGELFF

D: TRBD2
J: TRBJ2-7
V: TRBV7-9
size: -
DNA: TGTGCCAGCAGCCCCCACGGCGGGGGGCCTTCCTACGAGCAGTACTTC
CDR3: CASSPHGGGPSYEQYF

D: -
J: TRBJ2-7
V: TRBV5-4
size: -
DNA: TGTGCCAGCAGCTTGAGTTGGACTCGCTCCTACGAGCAGTACTTC
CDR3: CASSLSWTRSYEQYF